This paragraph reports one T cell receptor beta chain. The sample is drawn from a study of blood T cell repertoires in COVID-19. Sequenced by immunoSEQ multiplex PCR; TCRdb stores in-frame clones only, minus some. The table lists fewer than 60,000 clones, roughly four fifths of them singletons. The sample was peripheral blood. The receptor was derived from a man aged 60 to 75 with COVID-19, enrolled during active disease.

The CDR3 region is CASSALRISNQPQHF. CDR3 DNA: TGTGCCAGCAGCGCCCTCAGGATCTCCAATCAGCCCCAGCATTTT. The chain recombines TRBV5-5 with TRBJ1-5; D not resolved. Trimming removed 4 bases at V and 3 bases at J, with 14 bases between. This CDR3 comprises 15 residues. Germline CDR1 is SGHKS and CDR2 is YYEKEE (reference sequence).